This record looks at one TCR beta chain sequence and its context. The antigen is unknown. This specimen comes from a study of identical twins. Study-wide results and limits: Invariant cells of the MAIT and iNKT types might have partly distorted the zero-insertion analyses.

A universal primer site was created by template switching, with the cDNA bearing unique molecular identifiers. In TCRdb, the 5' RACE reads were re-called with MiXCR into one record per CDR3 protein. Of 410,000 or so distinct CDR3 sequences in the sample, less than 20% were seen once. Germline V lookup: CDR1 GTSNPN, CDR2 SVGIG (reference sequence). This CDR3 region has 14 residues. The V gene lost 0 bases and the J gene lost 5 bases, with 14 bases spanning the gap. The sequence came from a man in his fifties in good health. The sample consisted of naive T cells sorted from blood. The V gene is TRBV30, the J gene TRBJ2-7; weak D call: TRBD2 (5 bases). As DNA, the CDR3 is TGTGCCTGGAGTGTAGAGGGTTGGCCGGACGAGCAGTACTTC. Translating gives CAWSVEGWPDEQYF.